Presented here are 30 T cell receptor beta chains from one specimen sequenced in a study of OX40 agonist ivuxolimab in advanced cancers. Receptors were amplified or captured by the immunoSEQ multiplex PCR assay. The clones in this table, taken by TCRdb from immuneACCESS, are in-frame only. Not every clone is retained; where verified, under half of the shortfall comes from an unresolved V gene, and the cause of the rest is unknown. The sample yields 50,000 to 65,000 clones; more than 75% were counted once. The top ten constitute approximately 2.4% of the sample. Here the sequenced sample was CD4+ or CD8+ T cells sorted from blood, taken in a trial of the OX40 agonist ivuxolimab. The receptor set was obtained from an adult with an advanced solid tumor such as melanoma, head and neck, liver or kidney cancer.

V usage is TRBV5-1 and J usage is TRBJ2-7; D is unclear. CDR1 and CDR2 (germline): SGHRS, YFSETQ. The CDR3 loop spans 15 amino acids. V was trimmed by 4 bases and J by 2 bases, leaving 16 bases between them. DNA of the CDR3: TGCGCCAGCAGCACAATGTGGCAGTCTACCTACGAGCAGTACTTC. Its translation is CASSTMWQSTYEQYF.

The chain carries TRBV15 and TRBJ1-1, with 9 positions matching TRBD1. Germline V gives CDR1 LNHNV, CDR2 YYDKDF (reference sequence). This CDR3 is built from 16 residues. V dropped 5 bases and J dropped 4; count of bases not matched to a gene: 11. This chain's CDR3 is CATSSPPGQGTTEAFF. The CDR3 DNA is TGTGCCACCAGCTCTCCCCCGGGACAGGGTACCACTGAAGCTTTCTTT.

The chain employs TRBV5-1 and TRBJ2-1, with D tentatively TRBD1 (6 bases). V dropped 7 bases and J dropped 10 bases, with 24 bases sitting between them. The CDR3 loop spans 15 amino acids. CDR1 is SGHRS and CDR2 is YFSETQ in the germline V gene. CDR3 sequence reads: CASHRALGSVSEQFF. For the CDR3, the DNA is TGCGCCAGCCACAGGGCCCTAGGATCGGTTTCGGAGCAGTTCTTC.

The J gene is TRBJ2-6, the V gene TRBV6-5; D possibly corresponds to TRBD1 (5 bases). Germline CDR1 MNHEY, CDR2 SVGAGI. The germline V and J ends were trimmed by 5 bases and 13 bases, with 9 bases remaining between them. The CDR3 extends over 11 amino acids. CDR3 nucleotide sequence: TGTGCCAGCAGTCAGGGTCGGGTCCTGACTTTC. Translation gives CASSQGRVLTF.

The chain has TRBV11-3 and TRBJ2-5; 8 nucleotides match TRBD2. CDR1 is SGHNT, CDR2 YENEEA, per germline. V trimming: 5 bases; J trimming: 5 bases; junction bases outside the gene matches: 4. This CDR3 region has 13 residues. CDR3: CASSPGGRETQYF. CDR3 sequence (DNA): TGTGCCAGCAGCCCCGGCGGGAGGGAGACCCAGTACTTC.

CDR3 in amino acids: CASSEFGGTGELFF. CDR3 nucleotides: TGTGCCAGCAGTGAGTTTGGGGGCACCGGGGAGCTGTTTTTT. The V gene is TRBV6-1, the J gene TRBJ2-2; D tentatively fits TRBD1 or TRBD2 (5 bases each). CDR3 length equals 14 residues. Germline V gene data show CDR1 as MNHNS and CDR2 as SASEGT. Trimming shortened V by 3 bases and J by 4 bases, and 9 bases separated the two germline ends.

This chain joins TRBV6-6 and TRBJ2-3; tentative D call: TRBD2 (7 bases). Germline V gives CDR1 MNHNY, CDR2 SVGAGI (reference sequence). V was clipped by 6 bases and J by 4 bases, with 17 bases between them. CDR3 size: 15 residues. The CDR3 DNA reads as TGTGCCAGCAGAAGAGGTCAGGGGAGGGCAGATACGCAGTATTTT. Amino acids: CASRRGQGRADTQYF.

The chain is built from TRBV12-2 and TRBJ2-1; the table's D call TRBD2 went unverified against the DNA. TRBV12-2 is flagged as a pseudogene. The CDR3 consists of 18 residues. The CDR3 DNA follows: TGTGCAAGTCGCTTAGCGACGAGGACTAAGCCCCTTTTGCATGAGCAGTTCTTC. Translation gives CASRLATRTKPLLHEQFF.

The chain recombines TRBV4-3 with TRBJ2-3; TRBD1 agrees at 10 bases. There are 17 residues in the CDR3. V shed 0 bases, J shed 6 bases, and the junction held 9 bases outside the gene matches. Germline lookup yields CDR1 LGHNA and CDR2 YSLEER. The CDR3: CASSQDFGTGVSDTQYF. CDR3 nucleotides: TGCGCCAGCAGCCAAGATTTCGGGACAGGGGTTTCGGATACGCAGTATTTT.

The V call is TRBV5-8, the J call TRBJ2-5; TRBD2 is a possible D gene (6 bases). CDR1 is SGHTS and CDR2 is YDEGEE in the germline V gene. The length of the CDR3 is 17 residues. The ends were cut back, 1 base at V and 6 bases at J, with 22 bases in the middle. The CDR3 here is CASSLFWLASALKTQYF. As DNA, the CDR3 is TGTGCCAGCAGCTTGTTTTGGTTGGCTAGCGCGTTGAAGACCCAGTACTTC.

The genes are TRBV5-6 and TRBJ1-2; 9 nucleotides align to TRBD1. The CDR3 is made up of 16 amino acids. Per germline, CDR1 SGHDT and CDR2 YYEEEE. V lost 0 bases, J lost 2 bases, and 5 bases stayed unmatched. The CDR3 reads CASSLVGGQGNYGYTF. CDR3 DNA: TGTGCCAGCAGCTTGGTGGGAGGACAGGGGAACTATGGCTACACCTTC.

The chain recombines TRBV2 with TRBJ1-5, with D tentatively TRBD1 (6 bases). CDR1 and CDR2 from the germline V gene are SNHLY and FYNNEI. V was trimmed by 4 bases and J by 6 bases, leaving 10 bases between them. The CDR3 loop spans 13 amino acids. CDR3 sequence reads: CASSVEGGQPQHF. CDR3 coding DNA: TGTGCCAGCAGTGTCGAGGGGGGTCAGCCCCAGCATTTT.

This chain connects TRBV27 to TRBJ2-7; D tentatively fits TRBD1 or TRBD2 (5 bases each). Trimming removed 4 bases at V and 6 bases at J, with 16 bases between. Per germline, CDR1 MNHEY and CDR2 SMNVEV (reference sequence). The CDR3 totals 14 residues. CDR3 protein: CASSSVREGIEQYF. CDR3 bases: TGTGCCAGCAGTTCCGTCCGAGAGGGGATCGAGCAGTACTTC.

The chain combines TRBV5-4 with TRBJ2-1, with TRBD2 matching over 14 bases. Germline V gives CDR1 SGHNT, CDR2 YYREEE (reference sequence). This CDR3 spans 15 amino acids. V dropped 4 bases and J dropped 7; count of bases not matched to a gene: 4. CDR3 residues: CASSAGTSGGNEQFF. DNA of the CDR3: TGTGCCAGCAGCGCCGGGACTAGCGGGGGTAATGAGCAGTTCTTC.

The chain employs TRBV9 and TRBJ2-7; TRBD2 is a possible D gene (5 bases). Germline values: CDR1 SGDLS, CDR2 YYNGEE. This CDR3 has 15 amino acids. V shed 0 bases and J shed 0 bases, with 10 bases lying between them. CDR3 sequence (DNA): TGTGCCAGCAGCGTAGCGCCAGGAGGCTCCTACGAGCAGTACTTC. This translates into CASSVAPGGSYEQYF.

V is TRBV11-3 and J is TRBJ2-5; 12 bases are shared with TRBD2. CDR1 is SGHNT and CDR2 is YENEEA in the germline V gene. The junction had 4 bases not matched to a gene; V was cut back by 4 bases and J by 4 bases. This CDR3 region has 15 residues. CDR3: CASSSSGRARETQYF. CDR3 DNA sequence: TGTGCCAGCAGCTCTAGCGGGAGGGCGAGAGAGACCCAGTACTTC.

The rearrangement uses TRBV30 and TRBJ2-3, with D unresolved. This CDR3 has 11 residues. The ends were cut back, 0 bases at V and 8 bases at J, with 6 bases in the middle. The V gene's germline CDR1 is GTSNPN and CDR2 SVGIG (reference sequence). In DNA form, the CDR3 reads TGTGCCTGGAGTGTCCGCGGTACGCAGTATTTT. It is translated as CAWSVRGTQYF.

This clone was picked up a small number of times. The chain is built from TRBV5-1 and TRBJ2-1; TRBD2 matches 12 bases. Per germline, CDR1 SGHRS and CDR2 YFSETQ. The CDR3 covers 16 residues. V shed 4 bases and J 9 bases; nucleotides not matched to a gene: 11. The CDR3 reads CASSRMSGLAGLEQFF. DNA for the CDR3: TGCGCCAGCAGCCGGATGTCTGGACTAGCGGGACTTGAGCAGTTCTTC.

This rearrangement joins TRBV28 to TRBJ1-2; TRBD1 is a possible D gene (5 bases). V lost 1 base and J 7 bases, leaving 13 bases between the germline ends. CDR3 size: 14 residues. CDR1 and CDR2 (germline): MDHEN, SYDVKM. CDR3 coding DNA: TGTGCCAGCAGTTTATCCCTGGGGGGAAGTGGCTACACCTTC. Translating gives CASSLSLGGSGYTF.

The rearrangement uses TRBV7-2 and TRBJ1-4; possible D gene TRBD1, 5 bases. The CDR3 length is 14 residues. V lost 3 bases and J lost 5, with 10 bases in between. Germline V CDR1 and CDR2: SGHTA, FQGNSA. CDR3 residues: CASSFAGQNEKLFF. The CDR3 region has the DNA TGTGCCAGCAGCTTCGCAGGGCAGAATGAAAAACTGTTTTTT. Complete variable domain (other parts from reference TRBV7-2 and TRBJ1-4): GAGVSQSPSNKVTEKGKDVELRCDPISGHTALYWYRQSLGQGLEFLIYFQGNSAPDKSGLPSDRFSAERTGGSVSTLTIQRTQQEDSAVYLCASSFAGQNEKLFFGSGTQLSVL.

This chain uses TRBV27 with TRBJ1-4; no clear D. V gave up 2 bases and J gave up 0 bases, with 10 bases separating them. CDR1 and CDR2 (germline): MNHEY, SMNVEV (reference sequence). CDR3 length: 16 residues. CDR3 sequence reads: CASSLTRAATNEKLFF. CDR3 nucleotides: TGTGCCAGCAGTTTAACAAGAGCCGCAACTAATGAAAAACTGTTTTTT. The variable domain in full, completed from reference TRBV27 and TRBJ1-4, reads EAQVTQNPRYLITVTGKKLTVTCSQNMNHEYMSWYRQDPGLGLRQIYYSMNVEVTDKGDVPEGYKVSRKEKRNFPLILESPSPNQTSLYFCASSLTRAATNEKLFFGSGTQLSVL.

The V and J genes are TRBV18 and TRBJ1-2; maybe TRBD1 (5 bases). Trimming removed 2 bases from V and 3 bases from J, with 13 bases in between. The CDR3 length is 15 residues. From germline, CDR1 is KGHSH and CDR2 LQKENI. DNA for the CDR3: TGTGCCAGCTCACCAAGATGGGGCGCAGACTATGGCTACACCTTC. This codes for CASSPRWGADYGYTF.

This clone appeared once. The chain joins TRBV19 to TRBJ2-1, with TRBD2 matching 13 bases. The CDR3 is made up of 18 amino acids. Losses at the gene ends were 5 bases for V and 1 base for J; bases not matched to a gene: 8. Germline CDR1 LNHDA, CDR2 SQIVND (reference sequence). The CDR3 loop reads CASSLGLAGDTSYNEQFF. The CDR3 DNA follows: TGTGCCAGTAGTCTAGGACTAGCGGGAGATACATCCTACAATGAGCAGTTCTTC.

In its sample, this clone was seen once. In nucleotides, the CDR3 is TGTGCCAGCAGCGGGGGCCAGGGCGGGAGGGCCGAGACCCAGTACTTC. It yields the protein CASSGGQGGRAETQYF. This rearrangement joins TRBV9 to TRBJ2-5; TRBD2 matches at 9 bases. There are 16 residues in the CDR3. V was pared by 3 bases and J by 5 bases, with 11 bases of the junction left unmatched. Germline CDR1 SGDLS, CDR2 YYNGEE.

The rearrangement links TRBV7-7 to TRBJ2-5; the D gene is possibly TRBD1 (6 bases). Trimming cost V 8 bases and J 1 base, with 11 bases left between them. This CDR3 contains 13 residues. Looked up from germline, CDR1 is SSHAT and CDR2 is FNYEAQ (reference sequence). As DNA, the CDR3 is TGTGCCAGCGGGGGCGTTAGCCAAGAGACCCAGTACTTC. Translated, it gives CASGGVSQETQYF.

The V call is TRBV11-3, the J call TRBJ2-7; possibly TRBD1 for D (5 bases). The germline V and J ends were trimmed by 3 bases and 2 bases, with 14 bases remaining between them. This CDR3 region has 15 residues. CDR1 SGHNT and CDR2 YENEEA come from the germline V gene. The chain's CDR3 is CASSFMSDRAYEQYF. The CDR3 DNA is TGTGCCAGCAGCTTCATGTCCGACAGAGCCTACGAGCAGTACTTC.

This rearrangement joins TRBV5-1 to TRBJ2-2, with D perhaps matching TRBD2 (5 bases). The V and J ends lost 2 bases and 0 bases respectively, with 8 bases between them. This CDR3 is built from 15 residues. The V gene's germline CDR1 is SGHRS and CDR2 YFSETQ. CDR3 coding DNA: TGCGCCAGCAGCTTCCGAGGGTCGAACACCGGGGAGCTGTTTTTT. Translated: CASSFRGSNTGELFF.

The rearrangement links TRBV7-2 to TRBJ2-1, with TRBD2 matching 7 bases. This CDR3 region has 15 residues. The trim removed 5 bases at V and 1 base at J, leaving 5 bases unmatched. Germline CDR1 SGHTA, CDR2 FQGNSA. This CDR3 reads CASSRRGGSYNEQFF. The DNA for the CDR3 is TGTGCCAGCAGCCGACGCGGGGGTTCCTACAATGAGCAGTTCTTC.

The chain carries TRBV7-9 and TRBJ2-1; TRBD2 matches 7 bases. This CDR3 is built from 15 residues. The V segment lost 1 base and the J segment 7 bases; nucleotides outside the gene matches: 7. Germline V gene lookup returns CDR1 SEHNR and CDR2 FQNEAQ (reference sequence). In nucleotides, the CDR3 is TGTGCCAGCAGCTTAGTCGCGGGGGTAGGAAATGAGCAGTTCTTC. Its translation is CASSLVAGVGNEQFF.

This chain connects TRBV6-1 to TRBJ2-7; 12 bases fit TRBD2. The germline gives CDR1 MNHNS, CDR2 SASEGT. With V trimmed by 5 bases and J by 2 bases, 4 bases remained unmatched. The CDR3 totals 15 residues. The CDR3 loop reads CASSILAGGTYEQYF. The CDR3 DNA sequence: TGTGCCAGCAGTATTCTAGCGGGAGGGACCTACGAGCAGTACTTC.